This T cell receptor beta chain was found in a study of Ad26.COV2.S vaccination and SARS-CoV-2 variants. Across the whole study: The COV1001 Ad26.COV2.S trial arm included the donor. Overall study findings and caveats: The study found higher spike-specific TCR breadth in vaccine than placebo recipients.

With respect to this clone: The antigen is unknown.

The germline V and J ends were trimmed by 4 bases and 5 bases, with 13 bases remaining between them. CDR3 length equals 14 residues. CDR1 is SGDLS and CDR2 is YYNGEE in the germline V gene. Clones were sequenced by immunoSEQ multiplex PCR, and TCRdb holds only the in-frame ones, with some missing. The repertoire holds a few hundred thousand clones, with 80% to 90% as singletons. As to treatment: around 19 received Ad26.COV2.S at low or high dose, single or two shots; several received placebo; per-sample allocation not given. Samples came from day 63 after the first vaccine or placebo injection. The sequence was collected from a person aged 18-65 years who received the Ad26.COV2.S COVID-19 vaccine or a placebo. The chain has TRBV9 and TRBJ2-1, with unresolved D. The source material was peripheral blood, sampled in a trial of Ad26.COV2.S vaccine versus placebo. CDR3 coding DNA: TGTGCCAGCAGCAAGGGCGATCCCGACAATGAGCAGTTCTTC. It encodes CASSKGDPDNEQFF.